This entry lists 26 T cell receptor beta chains sequenced from one sample in a study of blood T cell repertoires in COVID-19. Repertoires were generated with immunoSEQ multiplex PCR, while TCRdb's copy carries only in-frame clones and drops some. The table includes more than 200,000 clones, roughly 89% detected once. The sample was PBMCs or T cells enriched from blood (not recorded which). The source of these receptors is a woman aged 25 to 39 with acute COVID-19.

The chain employs TRBV6-2 or TRBV6-3 and TRBJ2-5; tentatively, D is TRBD1 (5 bases). Trimming cost V 6 bases and J 0 bases, with 20 bases left between them. The CDR3 runs 17 residues. Germline V lookup: CDR1 MNHEY, CDR2 SVGEGT. CDR3 DNA: TGTGCCAGCAGCCCTTCCTATGGGGCTCCGTACCAAGAGACCCAGTACTTC. It translates to CASSPSYGAPYQETQYF.

The chain employs TRBV4-1 and TRBJ1-5, with a possible D match to TRBD1 (5 bases). V lost 1 base and J 5 bases, leaving 12 bases between the germline ends. Per germline, CDR1 MGHRA and CDR2 YSYEKL. The CDR3 is 15 residues long. The CDR3, as DNA: TGCGCCAGCAGCCAAGTTTACGGAGGGGATCAGCCCCAGCATTTT. It yields the protein CASSQVYGGDQPQHF.

The rearrangement links TRBV18 to TRBJ2-3, with TRBD1 identical over 10 bases. Germline trimming cut 4 bases from V and 4 bases from J; bases unmatched to any gene: 5. Germline V gene sequence: CDR1 KGHSH, CDR2 LQKENI. The CDR3 loop spans 15 amino acids. CDR3 nucleotides: TGTGCCAGCTCACACGAGACAGGGGGCGCAGATACGCAGTATTTT. Encoded protein: CASSHETGGADTQYF. The full variable domain, completed using reference TRBV18 and TRBJ2-3, is NAGVMQNPRHLVRRRGQEARLRCSPMKGHSHVYWYRQLPEEGLKFMVYLQKENIIDESGMPKERFSAEFPKEGPSILRIQQVVRGDSAAYFCASSHETGGADTQYFGPGTRLTVL.

The chain carries TRBV4-1 and TRBJ1-5, with TRBD1 matching 8 bases. CDR3 length equals 16 residues. Germline values: CDR1 MGHRA, CDR2 YSYEKL. Unmatched junction bases numbered 8, after V lost 2 bases and J lost 5 bases. The CDR3 spells CASSQQQGAPDQPQHF. DNA of the CDR3: TGCGCCAGCAGCCAACAGCAGGGGGCGCCGGATCAGCCCCAGCATTTT.

The rearrangement joins TRBV14 to TRBJ1-4, with 9 bases that match TRBD1. Per germline, CDR1 SGHDN and CDR2 FVKESK. The CDR3 is 14 amino acids. The J segment lost 7 bases and the V segment lost 2 bases, leaving 2 bases of the junction unmatched. The DNA of the CDR3 is TGTGCCAGCAGCCAACTACAGGGGGCTGAAAAACTGTTTTTT. Amino acids: CASSQLQGAEKLFF.

The CDR3 coding sequence is TGCAGCGCAGCCGGACTAGCGGATAATACGCAGTATTTT. It specifies CSAAGLADNTQYF. The V call is TRBV29-1, the J call TRBJ2-3, with 10 bases identical to TRBD2. The CDR3 has 13 amino acids. J lost 7 bases, V lost 7 bases, and 8 bases had no gene match. Germline V gene sequence: CDR1 SQVTM, CDR2 ANQGSEA.

The chain carries TRBV18 and TRBJ2-5, with 7 bases identical to TRBD2. The ends lost 2 bases at V and 7 bases at J; junction bases unmatched: 13. The CDR3 is 16 amino acids. In germline, CDR1 is KGHSH, CDR2 LQKENI. The CDR3: CASSPYASGDHWTQYF. Here the CDR3 DNA reads TGTGCCAGCTCACCATATGCTAGCGGCGATCATTGGACCCAGTACTTC.

Details on this clone: The same CDR3 is also encoded by other DNA sequences in this sample. The chain combines TRBV5-1 with TRBJ2-3; 7 bases align to TRBD2. Per germline, CDR1 SGHRS and CDR2 YFSETQ. V was clipped by 0 bases and J by 4 bases; unmatched bases: 2. This CDR3 is 14 amino acids long. CDR3 in amino acids: CASSLGLAADTQYF. In DNA, the CDR3 is TGCGCCAGCAGCTTGGGACTAGCCGCAGATACGCAGTATTTT. Together with reference TRBV5-1 and TRBJ2-3, the CDR3 gives the full variable domain: KAGVTQTPRYLIKTRGQQVTLSCSPISGHRSVSWYQQTPGQGLQFLFEYFSETQRNKGNFPGRFSGRQFSNSRSEMNVSTLELGDSALYLCASSLGLAADTQYFGPGTRLTVL.

The chain joins TRBV7-2 to TRBJ1-2; D might be TRBD1 (5 bases). CDR3 length: 13 residues. Germline assignment: CDR1 SGHTA and CDR2 FQGNSA. V was shortened by 5 bases and J by 7 bases, with 14 bases between the two germline ends. CDR3 DNA: TGTGCCAGCAGCCCCGAATCGGGGGGTGGCTACACCTTC. It codes for CASSPESGGGYTF.

The gene calls are TRBV5-5 and TRBJ1-5; 10 nucleotides match TRBD1. The germline gives CDR1 SGHKS, CDR2 YYEKEE (reference sequence). The CDR3 is made up of 17 amino acids. V was clipped by 6 bases and J by 0 bases; unmatched bases: 9. CDR3 sequence: CASTLTGTGVSNQPQHF. The CDR3, as DNA: TGTGCCAGCACCCTCACAGGGACAGGGGTTAGCAATCAGCCCCAGCATTTT.

This chain connects TRBV6-5 to TRBJ1-1; TRBD1 might be the D (5 bases). The CDR3 sequence is 13 residues long. CDR1 and CDR2 (germline): MNHEY, SVGAGI. Trimming pared 6 bases from V and 11 bases from J, leaving 19 bases between. The CDR3 spells CASRTGEGSVAFF. The CDR3 DNA reads as TGTGCCAGCAGGACGGGGGAGGGGTCGGTGGCTTTCTTT.

The chain has TRBV3-1 (or the pseudogene TRBV3-2) and TRBJ2-7; D is ambiguous. Trimming stripped 0 bases from V and 4 bases from J, with 13 bases between. The CDR3 runs 15 residues. Per the germline V gene, CDR1 is LGHDT and CDR2 is YNNKEL (reference sequence). CDR3 sequence: CASSQDSRFLYEQYF. In DNA form, the CDR3 reads TGTGCCAGCAGCCAAGACTCCCGCTTCCTATACGAGCAGTACTTC.

J is TRBJ1-1 and V is TRBV19; tentative D call: TRBD1 (5 bases). The CDR3 is made up of 16 amino acids. V dropped 5 bases and J dropped 5 bases, with 21 bases sitting between them. Per the germline V gene, CDR1 is LNHDA and CDR2 is SQIVND (reference sequence). CDR3 amino acids: CASSPGGTPGRTEAFF. The CDR3 nucleotides are TGTGCCAGTAGTCCCGGGGGGACCCCAGGGCGTACTGAAGCTTTCTTT.

The chain recombines TRBV6-2 or TRBV6-3 with TRBJ2-2; 8 bases agree with TRBD1. The germline CDR1 and CDR2 sequences are MNHEY and SVGEGT. With V trimmed by 2 bases and J by 1 base, 6 bases remained unmatched. The length of the CDR3 is 17 residues. The CDR3 nucleotides are TGTGCCAGCAGTTACCCCACAGGGGGAGTGAACACCGGGGAGCTGTTTTTT. As protein: CASSYPTGGVNTGELFF.

The V gene is TRBV9, the J gene TRBJ2-1; 9 nucleotides line up with TRBD2. Germline V lookup: CDR1 SGDLS, CDR2 YYNGEE. The CDR3 runs to 15 residues. With 4 bases clipped from V and 5 bases from J, the junction kept 7 bases outside the gene matches. The CDR3 DNA is TGTGCCAGCAGCCCTAAGGGACTAGCCAACAATGAGCAGTTCTTC. Protein: CASSPKGLANNEQFF. Using reference TRBV9 and TRBJ2-1 for the parts outside the CDR3, the full variable domain is DSGVTQTPKHLITATGQRVTLRCSPRSGDLSVYWYQQSLDQGLQFLIQYYNGEERAKGNILERFSAQQFPDLHSELNLSSLELGDSALYFCASSPKGLANNEQFFGPGTRLTVL.

The V gene is TRBV2, the J gene TRBJ1-1; no definite D call. V was shortened by 4 bases and J by 6 bases, with 12 bases between the two germline ends. The CDR3 is made up of 13 amino acids. CDR1 SNHLY and CDR2 FYNNEI come from the germline V gene. The CDR3 reads CASSGGSKSEAFF. The CDR3 nucleotides are TGTGCCAGCAGTGGAGGGAGCAAATCTGAAGCTTTCTTT.

The chain recombines TRBV6-2 or TRBV6-3 with TRBJ1-6; D gene ambiguous. Germline lookup yields CDR1 MNHEY and CDR2 SVGEGT. Trimming cost V 0 bases and J 8 bases, with 5 bases left between them. This CDR3 is built from 13 residues. For the CDR3, the DNA is TGTGCCAGCAGTTACTCCAGCGATTCACCCCTCCACTTT. Encoded protein: CASSYSSDSPLHF.

This clone was found once. The chain couples TRBV5-1 to TRBJ1-6; D uncertain. V lost 4 bases and J 5 bases, leaving 7 bases between the germline ends. This CDR3 contains 13 residues. Germline V gene data show CDR1 as SGHRS and CDR2 as YFSETQ. CDR3 sequence reads: CASSPADNSPLHF. CDR3 nucleotides: TGCGCCAGCAGCCCGGCGGATAATTCACCCCTCCACTTT.

The chain is built from TRBV5-5 and TRBJ2-5; TRBD2 agrees at 12 bases. The V gene end was trimmed by 4 bases and the J gene end by 1 base; junction bases not matched to a gene: 5. CDR1 and CDR2 from the germline V gene are SGHKS and YYEKEE (reference sequence). The CDR3 has 16 residues. CDR3 in amino acids: CASSLSTSGGQETQYF. CDR3 DNA: TGTGCCAGCAGCCTTTCGACTAGCGGGGGCCAAGAGACCCAGTACTTC.

This clone was seen more than once but under ten times. The chain joins TRBV7-2 to TRBJ2-3, with 9 bases aligning to TRBD2. The CDR3 loop spans 16 amino acids. V trimming: 5 bases; J trimming: 1 base; junction bases outside the gene matches: 7. The V gene's germline CDR1 is SGHTA and CDR2 FQGNSA. The CDR3 spells CASSRGQRGGTDTQYF. DNA for the CDR3: TGTGCCAGCAGCCGGGGGCAGCGGGGGGGCACAGATACGCAGTATTTT.

The genes are TRBV2 and TRBJ2-7, with D unclear. With 7 bases removed from V and 2 bases from J, the gap between germline ends came to 6 bases. The germline gives CDR1 SNHLY, CDR2 FYNNEI. This CDR3 is 11 amino acids long. This CDR3 is CASTATYEQYF. As DNA, the CDR3 is TGTGCCAGCACAGCGACCTACGAGCAGTACTTC.

The chain uses TRBV7-6 and TRBJ2-7; D might be TRBD2 (5 bases). The length of the CDR3 is 17 residues. The V end lost 8 bases, the J end lost 6 bases, and 29 bases lay between the germline ends. CDR1 is SGHVS and CDR2 is FNYEAQ in the germline V gene. CDR3 bases: TGTGCCAGCTGTTTCTTCTGGGAAGGGCCTCACCGGGGCGAGCAGTACTTC. Protein product: CASCFFWEGPHRGEQYF.

The chain recombines TRBV12-5 with TRBJ1-1; D ambiguous. Germline V gene data show CDR1 as LGHNT and CDR2 as FRNRAP. V dropped 9 bases and J dropped 7 bases, with 18 bases sitting between them. The CDR3 covers 13 residues. The CDR3 is CARAHDGAGEAFF. CDR3 DNA sequence: TGTGCTAGGGCTCACGATGGAGCGGGTGAAGCTTTCTTT.

CDR3 residues: CASSQGVRRGYQPQHF. In nucleotides, the CDR3 is TGTGCCAGCAGCCAAGGGGTAAGGAGGGGATATCAGCCCCAGCATTTT. The V and J genes are TRBV3-1 (or the pseudogene TRBV3-2) and TRBJ1-5, with a possible D match to TRBD1 (5 bases). Germline V gives CDR1 LGHDT, CDR2 YNNKEL (reference sequence). Trimming cost V 1 base and J 5 bases, with 15 bases left between them. This CDR3 region has 16 residues.

J is TRBJ1-2 and V is TRBV6-5; 10 nucleotides match TRBD1. J gave up 5 bases and V 4 bases, and 10 bases lay outside the gene matches. This CDR3 has 16 residues. CDR1 and CDR2 (germline): MNHEY, SVGAGI. The CDR3 bases are TGTGCCAGCAGTTCCCTGAGACAGGGGGCGGCTTATGGCTACACCTTC. Protein product: CASSSLRQGAAYGYTF.

The chain uses TRBV5-1 and TRBJ1-1; possible D gene TRBD1, 6 bases. CDR1 is SGHRS, CDR2 YFSETQ, per germline. The CDR3 extends over 13 amino acids. V was trimmed by 5 bases and J by 5 bases, leaving 13 bases between them. This CDR3 is CASSGTTGTEAFF. The CDR3 coding sequence is TGCGCCAGCAGTGGGACAACGGGTACTGAAGCTTTCTTT. Looking up the rest from reference TRBV5-1 and TRBJ1-1 gives the full variable domain: KAGVTQTPRYLIKTRGQQVTLSCSPISGHRSVSWYQQTPGQGLQFLFEYFSETQRNKGNFPGRFSGRQFSNSRSEMNVSTLELGDSALYLCASSGTTGTEAFFGQGTRLTVV.